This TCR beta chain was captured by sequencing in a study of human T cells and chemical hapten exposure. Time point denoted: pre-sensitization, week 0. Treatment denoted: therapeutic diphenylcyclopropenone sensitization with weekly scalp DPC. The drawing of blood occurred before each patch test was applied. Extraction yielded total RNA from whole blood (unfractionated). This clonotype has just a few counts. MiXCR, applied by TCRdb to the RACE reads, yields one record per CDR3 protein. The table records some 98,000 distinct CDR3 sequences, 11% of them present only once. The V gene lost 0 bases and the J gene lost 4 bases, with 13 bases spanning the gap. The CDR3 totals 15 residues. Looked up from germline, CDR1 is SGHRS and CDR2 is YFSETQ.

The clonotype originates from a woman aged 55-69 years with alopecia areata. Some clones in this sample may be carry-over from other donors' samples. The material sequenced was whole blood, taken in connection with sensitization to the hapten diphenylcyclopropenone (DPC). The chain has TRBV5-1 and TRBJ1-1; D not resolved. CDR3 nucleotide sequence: TGCGCCAGCAGCTTGGGGATTAAGGAGGGCACTGAAGCTTTCTTT. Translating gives CASSLGIKEGTEAFF.